These 21 T cell receptor beta chains came from one sample sequenced in a study of identical twins. From the 5' RACE reads, TCRdb called clonotypes with MiXCR, one entry per CDR3 protein. The sample records some 630,000 distinct CDR3 sequences, under 8.5% being singletons. This same sample was also part of a study on yellow fever vaccine responses in identical twins.

The sequencing input was PBMCs. All receptors come from a woman younger than 35 in good health.

This clonotype was detected a few times. This chain uses TRBV12-3 or TRBV12-4 with TRBJ2-3; TRBD1 matches 10 bases. This CDR3 comprises 15 residues. V was clipped by 3 bases and J by 5 bases; unmatched bases: 5. This CDR3 reads CASSFSDRGRDTQYF. DNA for the CDR3: TGTGCCAGCAGTTTTTCCGACAGGGGGCGAGATACGCAGTATTTT.

The sample holds a few counts of this clonotype. This chain connects TRBV20-1 to TRBJ1-2, with 7 positions matching TRBD1. CDR3 length: 14 amino acids. The germline V gene encodes CDR1 DFQATT and CDR2 SNEGSKA (reference sequence). Unmatched junction bases numbered 7, after V lost 4 bases and J lost 2 bases. The CDR3 DNA follows: TGCAGTGCTAAGAATCCGGGACAGAACTATGGCTACACCTTC. It specifies CSAKNPGQNYGYTF.

The V gene is TRBV5-1, the J gene TRBJ2-5, with 9 bases aligning to TRBD1. This CDR3 comprises 15 residues. In germline, CDR1 is SGHRS, CDR2 YFSETQ. Trimming took 5 bases from V and 2 from J; bases not matched to a gene: 7. DNA of the CDR3: TGCGCCAGCAGGATGGACAGGGGTATACAAGAGACCCAGTACTTC. Translating gives CASRMDRGIQETQYF.

J is TRBJ2-7 and V is TRBV11-3, with 7 positions matching TRBD1. The CDR3 has 14 residues. Germline-derived CDR1 and CDR2 are SGHNT and YENEEA. V trimming: 5 bases; J trimming: 2 bases; junction bases outside the gene matches: 6. The CDR3 DNA sequence: TGTGCCAGCAGCAACCGGGACAGACCCTACGAGCAGTACTTC. Translating gives CASSNRDRPYEQYF.

In its sample, this clonotype was seen many times. J is TRBJ2-7 and V is TRBV4-2; 9 bases are a match to TRBD2. The CDR3 consists of 15 residues. Germline V gene data show CDR1 as LGHNA and CDR2 as YNFKEQ. The trim removed 0 bases at V and 7 bases at J, leaving 7 bases unmatched. In DNA form, the CDR3 reads TGTGCCAGCAGCCAAGAAGGACTAGCGAGCGGAGAGCAGTACTTC. Its translation is CASSQEGLASGEQYF.

In its sample, this clonotype was seen a few times. The CDR3 DNA is TGCGCCAGCAGCTCGGGACAGGGTAGCGATGAGCAGTTCTTC. Protein sequence: CASSSGQGSDEQFF. The J gene is TRBJ2-1, the V gene TRBV5-1; TRBD1 agrees at 9 bases. This CDR3 region has 14 residues. V shed 3 bases, J shed 8 bases, and the junction held 6 bases outside the gene matches. Germline V gives CDR1 SGHRS, CDR2 YFSETQ.

A few counts support this clonotype. CDR3 region: CASSLSASYEQYV. As DNA, the CDR3 is TGTGCCAGCAGTTTATCTGCCTCCTACGAGCAGTACGTC. J is TRBJ2-7 and V is TRBV27; D uncertain. CDR1 MNHEY and CDR2 SMNVEV come from the germline V gene (reference sequence). This CDR3 is built from 13 residues. Trimming pared 0 bases from V and 0 bases from J, leaving 3 bases between.

This clonotype came up a few times. The genes are TRBV11-2 and TRBJ2-1, with 9 bases lining up with TRBD2. V trimming: 8 bases; J trimming: 3 bases; junction bases outside the gene matches: 8. CDR1 is SGHAT and CDR2 is FQNNGV in the germline V gene. This CDR3 comprises 15 residues. The CDR3 region is CASGRGGGHYNEQFF. DNA of the CDR3: TGTGCCAGCGGGCGGGGGGGTGGACACTACAATGAGCAGTTCTTC.

This clonotype was seen a few times. The V and J genes are TRBV5-1 and TRBJ1-6; the D gene is possibly TRBD1 (6 bases). The CDR3 contains 14 residues. V lost 5 bases, J lost 10 bases, and 16 bases lay in between. Germline CDR1 and CDR2: SGHRS and YFSETQ. In DNA form, the CDR3 reads TGCGCCAGCAGGGGGGAACAGGGTTGGTCACCCCTCCACTTT. Protein: CASRGEQGWSPLHF.

CDR3 protein: CASSLEGGRNEQFF. The CDR3, as DNA: TGTGCCAGCAGCCTCGAGGGGGGACGAAATGAGCAGTTCTTC. The gene calls are TRBV9 and TRBJ2-1; D assignment may be TRBD1 or TRBD2 (6 bases each). The V gene lost 4 bases and the J gene lost 7 bases, with 15 bases spanning the gap. Germline lookup yields CDR1 SGDLS and CDR2 YYNGEE. CDR3 length equals 14 residues.

The rearrangement joins TRBV28 to TRBJ2-1; D is perhaps TRBD1 (6 bases). The CDR3 totals 16 residues. V lost 3 bases to trimming and J lost 0 bases, with 12 bases between them. Germline CDR1 MDHEN, CDR2 SYDVKM. CDR3: CASSLYRVSSYNEQFF. Written as DNA, the CDR3 is TGTGCCAGCAGTTTGTACAGGGTTAGCTCCTACAATGAGCAGTTCTTC.

In this sample, this clonotype turned up many times. The chain links TRBV12-3 or TRBV12-4 to TRBJ2-7; D is perhaps TRBD2 (6 bases). CDR3 size: 14 residues. V lost 5 bases, J lost 6 bases, and 17 bases lay in between. In nucleotides, the CDR3 is TGTGCCAGCAGTCCCCGCGGGGTGGTATCCGAGCAGTACGTC. Translated: CASSPRGVVSEQYV.

This clonotype was seen many times. The V gene is TRBV24-1, the J gene TRBJ2-1, with D possibly matching TRBD2 (6 bases). Germline V gives CDR1 KGHDR, CDR2 SFDVKD. The CDR3 totals 17 residues. Deletions cut 4 bases from V and 0 bases from J, with 15 bases between. The CDR3 DNA reads as TGTGCCACCAGTGAGACCATAGCGGTCAGCTCCTACAATGAGCAGTTCTTC. This encodes CATSETIAVSSYNEQFF.

This clonotype has a count of ten or more. This chain connects TRBV5-6 to TRBJ1-5, with 8 bases fitting TRBD1. Germline V gene data show CDR1 as SGHDT and CDR2 as YYEEEE. The trim removed 4 bases at V and 4 bases at J, leaving 4 bases unmatched. The length of the CDR3 is 14 residues. The CDR3 bases are TGTGCCAGCAGCCGGGACAGGTCGAATCAGCCCCAGCATTTT. Encoded protein: CASSRDRSNQPQHF.

J is TRBJ1-5 and V is TRBV7-2; D not resolved. The germline V gene encodes CDR1 SGHTA and CDR2 FQGNSA. This CDR3 has 15 amino acids. Trimming pared 2 bases from V and 3 bases from J, leaving 11 bases between. The CDR3 DNA follows: TGTGCCAGCAGCTTACTTCCCGGTGTCAATCAGCCCCAGCATTTT. Translating it yields CASSLLPGVNQPQHF.

There are a few counts of this clonotype. As DNA, the CDR3 is TGCGCCAGCAGCTTGGATTTCCGGGACAGGGGGAACGAGTGGAACACCATATATTTT. Translating gives CASSLDFRDRGNEWNTIYF. The chain couples TRBV5-1 to TRBJ1-3, with TRBD1 matching 11 bases. V was pared by 0 bases and J by 7 bases, with 15 bases of the junction left unmatched. This CDR3 is built from 19 residues. Per the germline V gene, CDR1 is SGHRS and CDR2 is YFSETQ.

This clonotype came up many times. The V gene is TRBV15, the J gene TRBJ1-4, with 8 positions matching TRBD1. J was trimmed by 5 bases and V by 0 bases; bases with no gene match: 2. The germline gives CDR1 LNHNV, CDR2 YYDKDF (reference sequence). The length of the CDR3 is 15 residues. The chain's CDR3 is CATSREGQVNEKLFF. In nucleotides, the CDR3 is TGTGCCACCAGCAGAGAGGGACAGGTGAATGAAAAACTGTTTTTT.

This clonotype showed up just a few times. This chain links TRBV5-1 with TRBJ2-5, with D possibly matching TRBD1 (6 bases). The CDR3 loop spans 14 amino acids. V was clipped by 3 bases and J by 4 bases, with 13 bases between them. Germline CDR1 is SGHRS and CDR2 is YFSETQ. The CDR3 is CASSSQGSAETQYF. In DNA form, the CDR3 reads TGCGCCAGCAGCTCACAGGGTTCGGCAGAGACCCAGTACTTC.

In its sample, this clonotype was seen many times. The J gene is TRBJ2-3, the V gene TRBV7-3; 9 bases align to TRBD2. The germline V gene encodes CDR1 SGHTA and CDR2 FQGTGA. After removal of 2 bases from V and 6 bases from J, the junction contained 9 bases not matched to a gene. There are 16 residues in the CDR3. CDR3 residues: CASSLGGTSRLDTQYF. In DNA, the CDR3 is TGTGCCAGCAGCTTAGGGGGGACTAGCCGCCTCGATACGCAGTATTTT.

The rearrangement uses TRBV2 and TRBJ1-3, with D possibly matching TRBD1 (5 bases). CDR1 is SNHLY and CDR2 is FYNNEI in the germline V gene. The CDR3 contains 13 residues. V was shortened by 6 bases and J by 0 bases, with 6 bases between the two germline ends. In nucleotides, the CDR3 is TGTGCCAGCAGGGGGGACTCTGGAAACACCATATATTTT. It yields the protein CASRGDSGNTIYF.

The chain recombines TRBV28 with TRBJ2-1, with 8 bases fitting TRBD2. Germline V CDR1 and CDR2: MDHEN, SYDVKM. The CDR3 has 15 amino acids. The V and J ends lost 6 bases and 7 bases, in that order; junction bases with no gene match: 11. The CDR3 spells CASSNGAGGRNEQFF. For the CDR3, the DNA is TGTGCCAGCAGCAACGGGGCGGGAGGAAGGAATGAGCAGTTCTTC. The full variable domain, completed using reference TRBV28 and TRBJ2-1, is DVKVTQSSRYLVKRTGEKVFLECVQDMDHENMFWYRQDPGLGLRLIYFSYDVKMKEKGDIPEGYSVSREKKERFSLILESASTNQTSMYLCASSNGAGGRNEQFFGPGTRLTVL.